The sequence of this T cell receptor (beta chain) was determined in a study of T cell repertoires in cytomegalovirus infection. Study-level findings and limits: Carriers of CMV plus the relevant HLA were identified by cumulative public TCR beta family frequency.

TCRdb re-called the reads through MiXCR, storing one row per CDR3 protein. Of some 480,000 distinct CDR3 sequences in the sample, 33% were seen once. CDR1 SGHVS and CDR2 FNYEAQ come from the germline V gene. This CDR3 region has 15 residues. J gave up 9 bases and V 4 bases, and 12 bases lay outside the gene matches. This clonotype turned up a few times. Its cognate antigen is unknown. The specimen was cultured PBMCs, collected from culture after CMV antigen stimulation. The chain uses TRBV7-6 and TRBJ2-1; TRBD2 aligns across 7 bases. This TCR was recovered from a human donor in good health (CMV status not recorded). Some clones in this sample may be carry-over from other donors' samples. For the CDR3, the DNA is TGTGCCAGCAGCTCCTACCCGGGAGGAGCGGTTGAGCAGTTCTTC. Its translation: CASSSYPGGAVEQFF.